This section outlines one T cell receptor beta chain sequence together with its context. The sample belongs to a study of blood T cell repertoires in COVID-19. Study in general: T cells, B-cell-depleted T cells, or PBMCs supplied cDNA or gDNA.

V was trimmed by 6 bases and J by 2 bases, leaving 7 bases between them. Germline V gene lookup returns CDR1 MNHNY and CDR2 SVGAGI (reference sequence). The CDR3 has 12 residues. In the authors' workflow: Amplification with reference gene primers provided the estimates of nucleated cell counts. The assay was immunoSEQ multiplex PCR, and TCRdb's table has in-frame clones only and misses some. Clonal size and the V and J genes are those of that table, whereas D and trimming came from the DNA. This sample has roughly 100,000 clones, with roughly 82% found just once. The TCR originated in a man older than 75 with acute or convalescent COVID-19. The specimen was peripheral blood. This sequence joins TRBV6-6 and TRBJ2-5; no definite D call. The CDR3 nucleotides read TGTGCCAGCAGCAGACTGCAAGAGACCCAGTACTTC. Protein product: CASSRLQETQYF.